Below, 22 T cell receptor beta chains from the same sample are listed, as sequenced in a study of blood T cell repertoires in COVID-19. Libraries were prepared by immunoSEQ multiplex PCR; TCRdb keeps only in-frame clonotypes and omits some of them. This sample carries around 190,000 clones, around nine tenths of them seen once, and the ten largest clones take around 1.5%. Sequencing used peripheral blood. Every receptor here comes from a man between 18 and 29 years old with active or convalescent COVID-19.

This clone has more than one count but fewer than ten. V and J are TRBV4-2 and TRBJ2-1; 9 bases agree with TRBD2. V was pared by 2 bases and J by 0 bases, with 11 bases of the junction left unmatched. The CDR3 contains 19 residues. CDR1 is LGHNA and CDR2 is YNFKEQ in the germline V gene. The CDR3 nucleotides are TGTGCCAGCAGCCAAACACCGCGGGAGGGCCGCGTCTCCTACAATGAGCAGTTCTTC. Translated: CASSQTPREGRVSYNEQFF.

CDR3 coding DNA: TGTGCCAGCAAAACTCGGACACCCCCCACCGGGGAGCTGTTTTTT. It yields the protein CASKTRTPPTGELFF. The chain has TRBV19 and TRBJ2-2; the D gene is possibly TRBD1 (5 bases). V lost 9 bases and J 4 bases, leaving 18 bases between the germline ends. The length of the CDR3 is 15 residues. The germline CDR1 and CDR2 sequences are LNHDA and SQIVND (reference sequence).

This clone was detected a few times. The J gene is TRBJ1-2, the V gene TRBV11-2, with 9 bases identical to TRBD1. From germline, CDR1 is SGHAT and CDR2 FQNNGV. The CDR3 totals 15 residues. The trim removed 3 bases at V and 1 base at J, leaving 3 bases unmatched. CDR3 sequence: CASSLSDRGNYGYTF. The CDR3 coding sequence is TGTGCCAGCAGCTTGTCGGACAGGGGTAACTATGGCTACACCTTC. The entire variable domain, with the rest obtained from reference TRBV11-2 and TRBJ1-2, is as follows: EAGVAQSPRYKIIEKRQSVAFWCNPISGHATLYWYQQILGQGPKLLIQFQNNGVVDDSQLPKDRFSAERLKGVDSTLKIQPAKLEDSAVYLCASSLSDRGNYGYTFGSGTRLTVV.

CDR3 DNA sequence: TGTGCCAGCAGCTTAGAGGGGCTTCTAGCGGGATTTAGGCCCCCAGATACGCAGTATTTT. Protein: CASSLEGLLAGFRPPDTQYF. The rearrangement uses TRBV11-3 and TRBJ2-3, with 9 nucleotides matching TRBD2. The junction had 17 bases not matched to a gene; V was cut back by 0 bases and J by 4 bases. Germline assignment: CDR1 SGHNT and CDR2 YENEEA. The CDR3 spans 20 residues.

This chain uses TRBV12-5 with TRBJ2-3, with TRBD2 identical over 9 bases. The CDR3 has 15 amino acids. Germline V gene data show CDR1 as LGHNT and CDR2 as FRNRAP. J lost 4 bases, V lost 4 bases, and 6 bases had no gene match. The DNA of the CDR3 is TGTGCTAGTGGTTCGGCTAGCGGGAATGCAGATACGCAGTATTTT. It is translated as CASGSASGNADTQYF. The entire variable domain, with the rest obtained from reference TRBV12-5 and TRBJ2-3, is as follows: DARVTQTPRHKVTEMGQEVTMRCQPILGHNTVFWYRQTMMQGLELLAYFRNRAPLDDSGMPKDRFSAEMPDATLATLKIQPSEPRDSAVYFCASGSASGNADTQYFGPGTRLTVL.

The chain employs TRBV7-9 and TRBJ2-1; the D is unclear. CDR1 and CDR2 from the germline V gene are SEHNR and FQNEAQ (reference sequence). The CDR3 covers 13 residues. V was shortened by 0 bases and J by 6 bases, with 6 bases between the two germline ends. CDR3 DNA sequence: TGTGCCAGCAGCTTAGCTTCTCTCAATGAGCAGTTCTTC. Its translation is CASSLASLNEQFF.

This clone turned up a few times. The CDR3: CASSQDSRSRDYNEQFF. The CDR3 DNA is TGTGCCAGCAGCCAAGATTCTAGGAGTAGAGACTACAATGAGCAGTTCTTC. This chain links TRBV3-1 (or the pseudogene TRBV3-2) with TRBJ2-1; no clear D gene. The V and J ends lost 0 bases and 3 bases respectively, with 15 bases between them. Germline loops: CDR1 LGHDT, CDR2 YNNKEL (reference sequence). The CDR3 consists of 17 residues.

This clone was found once. The J gene is TRBJ2-1, the V gene TRBV7-6; maybe TRBD2 (6 bases). Germline V gene lookup returns CDR1 SGHVS and CDR2 FNYEAQ. The V end was cut by 5 bases, the J end by 0 bases, with 11 bases between. The CDR3 length is 15 residues. CDR3 sequence reads: CASSPGADSYNEQFF. DNA of the CDR3: TGTGCCAGCAGCCCGGGAGCCGACTCCTACAATGAGCAGTTCTTC.

This chain connects TRBV5-4 to TRBJ2-2; D perhaps matches TRBD1 (6 bases). Trimming removed 6 bases from V and 1 base from J, with 16 bases in between. Germline assignment: CDR1 SGHNT and CDR2 YYREEE (reference sequence). The CDR3 has 16 residues. CDR3 residues: CASNSQGSGNTGELFF. The CDR3 region has the DNA TGTGCCAGCAACTCACAGGGTAGTGGGAACACCGGGGAGCTGTTTTTT.

This chain joins TRBV6-5 and TRBJ1-5; D is undetermined. Germline CDR1 is MNHEY and CDR2 is SVGAGI. The V end was cut by 7 bases, the J end by 0 bases, with 13 bases between. There are 15 residues in the CDR3. CDR3 in DNA: TGTGCCAGCAACATGGACGGGAATAGCAATCAGCCCCAGCATTTT. It encodes CASNMDGNSNQPQHF.

This clone was observed a few times. CDR3 sequence: CATAQGLTQYF. In DNA form, the CDR3 reads TGTGCCACCGCCCAGGGGCTTACGCAGTATTTT. This rearrangement joins TRBV24-1 to TRBJ2-3, with D perhaps TRBD1 (6 bases). Per germline, CDR1 KGHDR and CDR2 SFDVKD. CDR3 size: 11 residues. V was shortened by 9 bases and J by 8 bases, with 11 bases between the two germline ends.

This clone was observed a single time. V and J are TRBV27 and TRBJ1-1; the D is unclear. The CDR3 consists of 14 residues. V lost 3 bases and J 3 bases, leaving 11 bases between the germline ends. Germline values: CDR1 MNHEY, CDR2 SMNVEV (reference sequence). The CDR3 DNA reads TGTGCCAGCAGTTTCCGGTTTTTGGACACTGAAGCTTTCTTT. Translated, it gives CASSFRFLDTEAFF.

The chain uses TRBV5-1 and TRBJ2-1; TRBD2 matches at 14 bases. Trimming removed 4 bases from V and 10 bases from J; junction bases left unmatched: 7. Germline assignment: CDR1 SGHRS and CDR2 YFSETQ. This CDR3 has 15 amino acids. The CDR3 loop is CASSIGTSGGREQFF. DNA of the CDR3: TGCGCCAGCAGCATCGGGACTAGCGGGGGCAGGGAGCAGTTCTTC.

V is TRBV29-1 and J is TRBJ1-1, with D possibly matching TRBD1 (5 bases). Trimming removed 2 bases at V and 1 base at J, with 17 bases between. Looked up from germline, CDR1 is SQVTM and CDR2 is ANQGSEA. The CDR3 is 16 residues long. CDR3 nucleotide sequence: TGCAGCGTTGAAATGTTTGTCACAGGCCAGAACACTGAAGCTTTCTTT. The encoded protein is CSVEMFVTGQNTEAFF.

The chain carries TRBV7-9 and TRBJ2-5; D gene unclear. Germline values: CDR1 SEHNR, CDR2 FQNEAQ (reference sequence). Trimming pared 5 bases from V and 5 bases from J, leaving 12 bases between. This CDR3 region has 13 residues. The CDR3 coding sequence is TGTGCCAGCAGCCCTGGGCCTTCTGAGACCCAGTACTTC. This encodes CASSPGPSETQYF.

This chain connects TRBV30 to TRBJ1-2, with D hard to call. The germline V gene encodes CDR1 GTSNPN and CDR2 SVGIG (reference sequence). This CDR3 is 13 amino acids long. V dropped 0 bases and J dropped 8 bases, with 13 bases sitting between them. CDR3 sequence reads: CAWSVILTGGYTF. CDR3 nucleotide sequence: TGTGCCTGGAGTGTAATCCTCACCGGGGGCTACACCTTC.

The V call is TRBV19, the J call TRBJ2-7; a weak D match, TRBD2 (6 bases). V was trimmed by 6 bases and J by 5 bases, leaving 11 bases between them. The germline V gene has CDR1 LNHDA and CDR2 SQIVND (reference sequence). There are 12 residues in the CDR3. CDR3 in amino acids: CASSPGGNEQYF. In nucleotides, the CDR3 is TGTGCCAGTAGCCCTGGGGGGAACGAGCAGTACTTC.

The chain combines TRBV6-2 or TRBV6-3 with TRBJ2-2, with D unclear. This CDR3 has 14 amino acids. Trimming shortened V by 6 bases and J by 2 bases, and 10 bases separated the two germline ends. The germline gives CDR1 MNHEY, CDR2 SVGEGT. The CDR3 DNA sequence: TGTGCCAGCAGCCAAACACGAAACACCGGGGAGCTGTTTTTT. The encoded protein is CASSQTRNTGELFF.

This CDR3 reads CASSRENLYGYTF. The CDR3 nucleotides are TGTGCCAGCAGCCGGGAGAACCTCTATGGCTACACCTTC. The gene calls are TRBV14 and TRBJ1-2, with D unresolved. The V and J ends lost 4 bases and 4 bases respectively, with 10 bases between them. This CDR3 comprises 13 residues. The germline CDR1 and CDR2 sequences are SGHDN and FVKESK.

This clone was counted between two and nine times. The rearrangement joins TRBV4-2 to TRBJ1-1; D is ambiguous. V shed 4 bases and J shed 0 bases, with 9 bases lying between them. CDR3 size: 14 residues. Germline loops: CDR1 LGHNA, CDR2 YNFKEQ. The CDR3 spells CASSLGLMNTEAFF. In DNA, the CDR3 is TGTGCCAGCAGCCTAGGACTGATGAACACTGAAGCTTTCTTT.

V and J are TRBV3-1 (or the pseudogene TRBV3-2) and TRBJ1-5; 7 nucleotides line up with TRBD1. Germline assignment: CDR1 LGHDT and CDR2 YNNKEL (reference sequence). The CDR3 sequence is 12 residues long. The V gene end was trimmed by 0 bases and the J gene end by 11 bases; junction bases not matched to a gene: 1. CDR3 DNA: TGTGCCAGCAGCCAAGAGCAGGGGGCCCAGCATTTT. It codes for CASSQEQGAQHF.

The chain has TRBV2 and TRBJ2-7, with D possibly TRBD1 on 7 matching bases. The CDR3 has 15 amino acids. V was pared by 8 bases and J by 0 bases, with 17 bases between. CDR1 and CDR2 from the germline V gene are SNHLY and FYNNEI. Here the CDR3 reads CASARQGLSSYEQYF. The CDR3 region has the DNA TGTGCCAGCGCGAGACAGGGACTCTCCTCCTACGAGCAGTACTTC.